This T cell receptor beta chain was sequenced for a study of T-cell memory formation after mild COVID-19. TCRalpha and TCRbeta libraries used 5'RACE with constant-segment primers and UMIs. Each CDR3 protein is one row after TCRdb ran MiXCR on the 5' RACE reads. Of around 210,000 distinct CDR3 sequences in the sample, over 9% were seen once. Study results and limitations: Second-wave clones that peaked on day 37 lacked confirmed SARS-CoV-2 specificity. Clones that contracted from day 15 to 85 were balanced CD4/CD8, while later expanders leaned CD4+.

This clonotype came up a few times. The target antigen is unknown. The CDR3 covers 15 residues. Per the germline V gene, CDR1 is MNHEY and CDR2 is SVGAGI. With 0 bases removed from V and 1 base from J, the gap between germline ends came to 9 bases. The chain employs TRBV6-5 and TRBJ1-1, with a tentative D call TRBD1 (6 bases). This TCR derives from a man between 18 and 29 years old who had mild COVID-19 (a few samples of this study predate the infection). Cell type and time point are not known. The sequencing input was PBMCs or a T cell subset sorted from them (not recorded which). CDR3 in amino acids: CASSYSDRQNTEAFF. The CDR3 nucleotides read TGTGCCAGCAGTTACTCGGACAGACAGAACACTGAAGCTTTCTTT.